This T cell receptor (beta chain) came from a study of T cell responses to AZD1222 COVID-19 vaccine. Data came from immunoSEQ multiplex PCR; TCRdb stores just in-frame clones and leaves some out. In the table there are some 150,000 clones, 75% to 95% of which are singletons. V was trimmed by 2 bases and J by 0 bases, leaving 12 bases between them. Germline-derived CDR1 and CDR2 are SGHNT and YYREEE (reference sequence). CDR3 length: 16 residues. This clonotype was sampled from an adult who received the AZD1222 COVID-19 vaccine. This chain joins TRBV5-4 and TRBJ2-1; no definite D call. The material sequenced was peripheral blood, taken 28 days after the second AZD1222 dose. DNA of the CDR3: TGTGCCAGCAGCTTAGATCCCCTGAGCTCCTACAATGAGCAGTTCTTC. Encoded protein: CASSLDPLSSYNEQFF.